This TCR beta chain is drawn from a study of T cells in narcolepsy. About the study: Healthy controls were enrolled alongside patients with narcolepsy type 1 or type 2.

Measured with immunoSEQ multiplex PCR; TCRdb has only the in-frame clones, and not every one. This sample has about 27,000 clones, with about nine tenths found just once. This CDR3 is 16 amino acids long. With V trimmed by 4 bases and J by 0 bases, 7 bases remained unmatched. CDR1 and CDR2 (germline): SGHRS, YFSETQ. The source material was CD45RA- memory CD4+ T cells from PBMCs. The V and J genes are TRBV5-1 and TRBJ2-1; TRBD1 aligns across 7 bases. This clonotype was sampled from a human donor with narcolepsy. The CDR3 loop reads CASSVGQYASYNEQFF. The CDR3 region has the DNA TGCGCCAGCAGCGTGGGACAGTATGCCTCCTACAATGAGCAGTTCTTC.